This entry lists 28 T cell receptor beta chains sequenced from one sample in a study of T cells in localized non-small cell lung cancer. The repertoire was sequenced with immunoSEQ multiplex PCR; TCRdb's copy has only in-frame clones and lacks some. Among approximately 83,000 clones, more than 75% were seen once, and the ten largest hold roughly 3.9%. Sequenced here: PBMCs, sampled before any cancer treatment. The receptors originated from a woman aged 35-70 years with stage II squamous cell lung carcinoma.

CDR3 region: CASSLKLASSTDTQYF. The CDR3 bases are TGTGCCAGCAGTCTCAAACTAGCGTCTAGCACAGATACGCAGTATTTT. The chain has TRBV27 and TRBJ2-3; 7 bases line up with TRBD2. This CDR3 comprises 16 residues. CDR1 is MNHEY and CDR2 is SMNVEV in the germline V gene (reference sequence). The trim removed 5 bases at V and 0 bases at J, leaving 8 bases unmatched.

The chain couples TRBV2 to TRBJ2-2; possibly TRBD1 for D (5 bases). Germline V CDR1 and CDR2: SNHLY, FYNNEI. The CDR3 is 14 residues long. Trimming took off 2 bases at V and 4 bases at J, with 8 bases between the two ends. For the CDR3, the DNA is TGTGCCAGCAGTGAACAGGGATTCACCGGGGAGCTGTTTTTT. The encoded protein is CASSEQGFTGELFF.

The rearrangement joins TRBV29-1 to TRBJ2-7; D not resolved. The CDR3 runs to 13 residues. V dropped 4 bases and J dropped 0 bases, with 10 bases sitting between them. In germline, CDR1 is SQVTM, CDR2 ANQGSEA. The CDR3 is CSVAGVGSYEQYF. The CDR3 DNA is TGCAGCGTTGCTGGGGTTGGCTCCTACGAGCAGTACTTC.

V gene TRBV5-1 combines with J gene TRBJ1-4; maybe TRBD1 (6 bases). The germline V gene encodes CDR1 SGHRS and CDR2 YFSETQ. V was clipped by 0 bases and J by 4 bases, with 16 bases between them. CDR3 length equals 17 residues. For the CDR3, the DNA is TGCGCCAGCAGCTTGGTCCAGGGGAGGAGGGGTAATGAAAAACTGTTTTTT. As protein: CASSLVQGRRGNEKLFF.

The chain recombines TRBV29-1 with TRBJ1-1; D perhaps matches TRBD1 (5 bases). CDR1 SQVTM and CDR2 ANQGSEA come from the germline V gene. The CDR3 has 10 residues. Trimming left V 6 bases short and J 10 bases short, with 12 bases between. The CDR3 bases are TGCAGCGTCCCAGGGCCTGGAGCTTTCTTT. Encoded protein: CSVPGPGAFF.

This clone has just one count. The genes are TRBV4-1 and TRBJ2-2, with 8 bases aligning to TRBD1. This CDR3 has 17 amino acids. The V and J ends lost 1 base and 1 base, in that order; junction bases with no gene match: 5. Germline CDR1 reads MGHRA; CDR2 reads YSYEKL. The CDR3 nucleotides are TGCGCCAGCAGCCAAGTCGGGACAGGAAGGAACACCGGGGAGCTGTTTTTT. Translation gives CASSQVGTGRNTGELFF.

This chain connects TRBV5-1 to TRBJ1-6, with TRBD1 matching 10 bases. V trimming: 0 bases; J trimming: 10 bases; junction bases outside the gene matches: 10. The CDR3 has 17 residues. Germline lookup yields CDR1 SGHRS and CDR2 YFSETQ. Here the CDR3 DNA reads TGCGCCAGCAGCTTGGCCCCGGTCGGGACAGGGGTATCACCCCTCCACTTT. Translated: CASSLAPVGTGVSPLHF.

CDR3 amino acids: CASSIKGGELFF. The CDR3 DNA follows: TGTGCCAGTAGTATAAAGGGCGGGGAGCTGTTTTTT. The rearrangement links TRBV19 to TRBJ2-2; the D is unclear. CDR1 is LNHDA and CDR2 is SQIVND in the germline V gene (reference sequence). CDR3 length equals 12 residues. The germline V and J ends were trimmed by 2 bases and 7 bases, with 5 bases remaining between them.

The V and J genes are TRBV19 and TRBJ1-2; TRBD1 is a possible D gene (5 bases). The CDR3 sequence is 14 residues long. Germline V gives CDR1 LNHDA, CDR2 SQIVND (reference sequence). The V gene lost 5 bases and the J gene lost 0 bases, with 10 bases spanning the gap. The CDR3 DNA reads TGTGCCAGTAGTGGAGGGACCCCTAACTATGGCTACACCTTC. This gives the protein CASSGGTPNYGYTF. Complete variable domain (other parts from reference TRBV19 and TRBJ1-2): DGGITQSPKYLFRKEGQNVTLSCEQNLNHDAMYWYRQDPGQGLRLIYYSQIVNDFQKGDIAEGYSVSREKKESFPLTVTSAQKNPTAFYLCASSGGTPNYGYTFGSGTRLTVV.

The chain combines TRBV28 with TRBJ2-1; 7 nucleotides line up with TRBD1. The CDR3 spans 13 residues. With 4 bases clipped from V and 4 bases from J, the junction kept 1 base outside the gene matches. CDR1 and CDR2 (germline): MDHEN, SYDVKM. CDR3 DNA sequence: TGTGCCAGCAGTTCGGGACAGTACAATGAGCAGTTCTTC. The encoded protein is CASSSGQYNEQFF.

A word on this clone: The junction shows a germline mismatch at one end, possibly a read error. The chain couples TRBV7-7 to TRBJ2-3; a possible D gene is TRBD2 (6 bases). CDR3 length: 13 amino acids. Germline assignment: CDR1 SSHAT and CDR2 FNYEAQ (reference sequence). In DNA form, the CDR3 reads TGTGCTAGCAGCCGGGGGATCACAGATACGCAGTATTTT. Translation: CASSRGITDTQYF.

The chain combines TRBV20-1 with TRBJ1-1; D is uncertain. V lost 1 base, J lost 11 bases, and 11 bases lay in between. The CDR3 extends over 11 amino acids. In germline, CDR1 is DFQATT, CDR2 SNEGSKA (reference sequence). CDR3 in amino acids: CSARGARGAFF. CDR3 in DNA: TGCAGTGCTAGAGGTGCTAGAGGCGCTTTCTTT.

The CDR3 protein is CASSDDRGGNQPQHF. In nucleotides, the CDR3 is TGTGCCAGCAGTGACGATAGGGGAGGCAATCAGCCCCAGCATTTT. The chain employs TRBV2 and TRBJ1-5, with D possibly matching TRBD1 (5 bases). V lost 3 bases, J lost 2 bases, and 11 bases lay in between. This CDR3 spans 15 amino acids. Germline V gives CDR1 SNHLY, CDR2 FYNNEI.

This clone was recorded once. The V and J genes are TRBV5-6 and TRBJ1-1, with no clear D. V lost 4 bases and J 6 bases, leaving 16 bases between the germline ends. The CDR3 sequence is 14 residues long. The germline gives CDR1 SGHDT, CDR2 YYEEEE. CDR3 loop: CASSVDGWFSEAFF. CDR3 nucleotides: TGTGCCAGCAGCGTGGACGGCTGGTTCTCTGAAGCTTTCTTT.

V and J are TRBV18 and TRBJ2-5, with a weak D call TRBD2 (6 bases). V gave up 3 bases and J gave up 1 base, with 12 bases separating them. CDR1 is KGHSH, CDR2 LQKENI, per germline. This CDR3 region has 15 residues. CDR3 nucleotides: TGTGCCAGCTCACCCCTTAGCGGAGTCCAAGAGACCCAGTACTTC. Protein product: CASSPLSGVQETQYF.

This chain joins TRBV18 and TRBJ1-2; possibly TRBD1 for D (5 bases). The V end lost 4 bases, the J end lost 3 bases, and 18 bases lay between the germline ends. This CDR3 has 16 residues. Germline CDR1 KGHSH, CDR2 LQKENI. The CDR3 protein is CASSRRTGLGDYGYTF. CDR3 sequence (DNA): TGTGCCAGCTCACGGAGAACAGGTCTAGGAGACTATGGCTACACCTTC.

The V call is TRBV5-4, the J call TRBJ1-1; D remains ambiguous. Per germline, CDR1 SGHNT and CDR2 YYREEE (reference sequence). V lost 0 bases, J lost 1 base, and 7 bases lay in between. The CDR3 contains 14 residues. DNA of the CDR3: TGTGCCAGCAGCTTGGGGCGGGGGAACACTGAAGCTTTCTTT. Encoded protein: CASSLGRGNTEAFF.

This rearrangement joins TRBV18 to TRBJ1-1, with 9 bases that match TRBD1. With V trimmed by 6 bases and J by 6 bases, 11 bases remained unmatched. CDR1 is KGHSH, CDR2 LQKENI, per germline. The CDR3 consists of 15 residues. The CDR3 sequence: CASSPRDRVSPEAFF. CDR3 DNA: TGTGCCAGCTCCCCCCGGGACAGGGTATCCCCTGAAGCTTTCTTT.

The chain recombines TRBV7-6 with TRBJ1-3; TRBD1 is a possible D gene (5 bases). The CDR3 extends over 14 amino acids. Trimming stripped 2 bases from V and 3 bases from J, with 8 bases between. Germline V lookup: CDR1 SGHVS, CDR2 FNYEAQ. The CDR3 sequence is CASSLQGSGNTIYF. The CDR3 DNA follows: TGTGCCAGCAGCTTACAGGGTAGTGGAAACACCATATATTTT. Filled out from reference TRBV7-6 and TRBJ1-3, the complete variable domain reads GAGVSQSPRYKVTKRGQDVALRCDPISGHVSLYWYRQALGQGPEFLTYFNYEAQQDKSGLPNDRFSAERPEGSISTLTIQRTEQRDSAMYRCASSLQGSGNTIYFGEGSWLTVV.

J is TRBJ2-7 and V is TRBV7-9; D call uncertain. Germline V gene sequence: CDR1 SEHNR, CDR2 FQNEAQ (reference sequence). There are 12 residues in the CDR3. V was clipped by 8 bases and J by 3 bases, with 11 bases between them. CDR3 nucleotide sequence: TGTGCCAGCGAGACCGAAGGCTACGAGCAGTACTTC. It encodes CASETEGYEQYF.

CDR3 residues: CASPPDTDIMNTEAFF. For the CDR3, the DNA is TGTGCCAGCCCCCCTGACACCGATATTATGAACACTGAAGCTTTCTTT. The chain combines TRBV18 with TRBJ1-1; D is undetermined. Germline CDR1 is KGHSH and CDR2 is LQKENI. This CDR3 has 16 residues. V was pared by 8 bases and J by 0 bases, with 19 bases between. The full variable domain, completed using reference TRBV18 and TRBJ1-1, is NAGVMQNPRHLVRRRGQEARLRCSPMKGHSHVYWYRQLPEEGLKFMVYLQKENIIDESGMPKERFSAEFPKEGPSILRIQQVVRGDSAAYFCASPPDTDIMNTEAFFGQGTRLTVV.

V and J are TRBV28 and TRBJ1-2; weak D call: TRBD1 (5 bases). The CDR3 has 14 residues. V dropped 6 bases and J dropped 4 bases, with 15 bases sitting between them. The germline gives CDR1 MDHEN, CDR2 SYDVKM. The CDR3 protein is CASRARTRVYGYTF. Here the CDR3 DNA reads TGTGCCAGCAGAGCGAGGACACGTGTCTATGGCTACACCTTC.

The J gene is TRBJ1-2, the V gene TRBV28; D is uncertain. This CDR3 is 13 amino acids long. The V and J ends lost 3 bases and 0 bases respectively, with 5 bases between them. Germline values: CDR1 MDHEN, CDR2 SYDVKM. The CDR3 region is CASSFQTNYGYTF. CDR3 nucleotides: TGTGCCAGCAGTTTCCAGACTAACTATGGCTACACCTTC.

J is TRBJ1-5 and V is TRBV28; a possible D gene is TRBD1 (5 bases). V was clipped by 5 bases and J by 5 bases, with 7 bases between them. This CDR3 contains 12 residues. Per the germline V gene, CDR1 is MDHEN and CDR2 is SYDVKM. For the CDR3, the DNA is TGTGCCAGCAGTCCCAGGGATCAGCCCCAGCATTTT. This codes for CASSPRDQPQHF.

The CDR3 here is CASSRSGADANTIYF. The CDR3 DNA sequence: TGCGCCAGCAGTCGGAGCGGGGCCGATGCAAACACCATATATTTT. V and J are TRBV5-1 and TRBJ1-3; maybe TRBD1 (5 bases). Trimming pared 5 bases from V and 6 bases from J, leaving 18 bases between. CDR3 length: 15 residues. Germline-derived CDR1 and CDR2 are SGHRS and YFSETQ. Filled out from reference TRBV5-1 and TRBJ1-3, the complete variable domain reads KAGVTQTPRYLIKTRGQQVTLSCSPISGHRSVSWYQQTPGQGLQFLFEYFSETQRNKGNFPGRFSGRQFSNSRSEMNVSTLELGDSALYLCASSRSGADANTIYFGEGSWLTVV.

The J gene is TRBJ1-1, the V gene TRBV18, with 9 bases aligning to TRBD1. This CDR3 contains 16 residues. From germline, CDR1 is KGHSH and CDR2 LQKENI. Trimming at V came to 2 bases and at J to 3 bases, leaving 7 bases not matched to a gene. For the CDR3, the DNA is TGTGCCAGCTCACCAAGGACAGGGGCAGGGGACACTGAAGCTTTCTTT. It is translated as CASSPRTGAGDTEAFF.

A note on this clone: At one end, the junction sequence differs from germline, possibly due to a read error. Here the CDR3 DNA reads TGTGCCAGTAGTTTAGGGGTTCGCTATGGCTACACCTTC. It codes for CASSLGVRYGYTF. The rearrangement links TRBV28 to TRBJ1-2; possible D gene TRBD1, 5 bases. CDR1 MDHEN and CDR2 SYDVKM come from the germline V gene. This CDR3 is 13 amino acids long.

This chain joins TRBV5-1 and TRBJ1-4; D gene ambiguous. The CDR3 totals 19 residues. The V gene lost 2 bases and the J gene lost 3 bases, with 23 bases spanning the gap. Germline-derived CDR1 and CDR2 are SGHRS and YFSETQ. The CDR3 region is CASSLGRRQITAANEKLFF. CDR3 nucleotide sequence: TGCGCCAGCAGCTTAGGACGTCGGCAGATTACTGCGGCTAATGAAAAACTGTTTTTT. The variable domain in full, with the rest retrieved from reference TRBV5-1 and TRBJ1-4, is KAGVTQTPRYLIKTRGQQVTLSCSPISGHRSVSWYQQTPGQGLQFLFEYFSETQRNKGNFPGRFSGRQFSNSRSEMNVSTLELGDSALYLCASSLGRRQITAANEKLFFGSGTQLSVL.